A selection of T cell receptor beta chains follows, all from one sample in a study of patients and donors after allogeneic stem cell transplantation. TCRdb recomputed calls from the RT-PCR reads with MiXCR, one row per CDR3 protein. This repertoire shows roughly 940,000 distinct CDR3 sequences, approximately 19% found once; its top ten account for approximately 5.9%. Sequences were obtained from blood, either unsorted or a sorted T cell fraction (not recorded which). The receptors were sampled from a human donor who was either an allogeneic HSCT recipient or a stem cell or donor lymphocyte infusion donor (not recorded which). It is not recorded whose cells these are; they may come from a transplant donor. CDR3s leave out the opening cysteine and the closing phenylalanine or tryptophan.

j_call cdr3_length v_call cdr3_aa
TRBJ2-7 16 TRBV3-1 ASSQDPPPSGSSYEQY
TRBJ2-3 11 TRBV12-3/TRBV12-4 ASKLTGEHTQY
TRBJ2-1 13 TRBV3-1 ASSQVASGRYEQF
TRBJ1-3 13 TRBV20-1 SALQGTSSGNTIY
TRBJ2-1 13 TRBV29-1 SVEELSSGEGEQF
TRBJ1-2 12 TRBV4-1 ASSLTDREYGYT
TRBJ2-5 13 TRBV10-3 AISESGGGKETQY
TRBJ2-1 13 TRBV12-3/TRBV12-4 ASSPRGAQYNEQF
TRBJ2-2 18 TRBV10-2 ASIPRGGTSGRNNTGELF
TRBJ2-1 12 TRBV20-1 SAPSGQGFFEQF
TRBJ2-3 9 TRBV6-6 ASRGVDTQY
TRBJ2-2 13 TRBV19 ASIVSGTITGELF
TRBJ2-1 15 TRBV20-1 SAPLAGGPSSYNEQF
TRBJ2-5 13 TRBV25-1 ASSEWLAGAETQY
TRBJ2-1 12 TRBV4-2 ASSQLLDSNEQF
TRBJ1-5 13 TRBV24-1 ATSDIRAKNQPQH
TRBJ2-5 12 TRBV9 ASSGGVYQETQY
TRBJ1-1 13 TRBV6-2/TRBV6-3 ASSSPGTGGTEAF
TRBJ1-5 13 TRBV4-2 ASSQTTGINQPQH
TRBJ1-1 12 TRBV24-1 ATSDSTGVREAF
TRBJ2-3 12 TRBV6-1 ASREGAFTDTQY
TRBJ2-3 15 TRBV6-2/TRBV6-3 ASSYYQGAFRTDTQY
TRBJ2-1 13 TRBV19 ASSMTGSAYNEQF
TRBJ2-7 11 TRBV12-3/TRBV12-4 ASSLTGRGEQY